This T cell receptor beta chain was profiled in a study of T-cell reconstitution after alpha-beta-depleted transplantation in children. General observations from the study: Surviving recipient T cells and intrathymic progenitors accounted for some patients' high TCRbeta diversity at day 60. Fresh T-cell production supplied most of the T-cell counts and diversity seen one year after transplant. Alpha-beta T cells about two months after transplant reportedly derived from several hundred expanded graft clones.

Concerning this clonotype: Its antigen remains unknown.

TCRbeta library preparation incorporated unique molecular identifiers. Each CDR3 protein is one row after TCRdb ran MiXCR on the PCR reads. This table has tens of thousands of distinct CDR3 sequences, less than 6% appearing once. V was trimmed by 3 bases and J by 5 bases, leaving 14 bases between them. This CDR3 contains 13 residues. CDR1 DFQATT and CDR2 SNEGSKA come from the germline V gene (reference sequence). This TCR derives from a female patient aged 2-9 years who had a stem cell transplant for aplastic anemia, so the T cells may come from the graft donor. Sequenced material: PBMCs, mostly from graft donor cells, taken 60 days after TCRalphabeta/CD19-depleted stem cell transplant. The genes are TRBV20-1 and TRBJ2-7; D assignment may be TRBD1 or TRBD2 (6 bases each). The CDR3 spells CSARGGGTDEQYF. The CDR3 region has the DNA TGCAGTGCTAGGGGGGGCGGGACGGACGAGCAGTACTTC.